This T cell receptor (beta chain) was identified in a study of cytomegalovirus exposure and HLA in healthy donors. PCR used 60 Vbeta primers and 13 Jbeta primers. This table comes from immunoSEQ multiplex PCR, and its TCRdb copy is limited to in-frame clones, with some not included. The table shows 150,000 or so clones, with about three quarters occurring only once. CDR3 size: 16 residues. The V and J ends lost 4 bases and 3 bases respectively, with 19 bases between them. Germline V gene lookup returns CDR1 SGHAT and CDR2 FQNNGV. Regarding this clone: Its antigen is still unknown.

The study, taken as a whole, reports: Most of the CMV-associated TCR beta chains (in a later analysis) appeared to be HLA-restricted. Most TCR sequences were uncommon, yet certain public TCRs appeared in many donors. It was reportedly the case that the classifier diagnosed cytomegalovirus status with high specificity and sensitivity.

Sample: PBMCs. This TCR was recovered from a woman aged 45-60 years in good health and CMV-seropositive. The rearrangement uses TRBV11-2 and TRBJ2-7; possibly TRBD2 for D (5 bases). The CDR3 spells CASSSTGLYYGYEQYF. The CDR3 region has the DNA TGTGCCAGCAGCTCTACGGGGTTGTACTACGGCTACGAGCAGTACTTC.